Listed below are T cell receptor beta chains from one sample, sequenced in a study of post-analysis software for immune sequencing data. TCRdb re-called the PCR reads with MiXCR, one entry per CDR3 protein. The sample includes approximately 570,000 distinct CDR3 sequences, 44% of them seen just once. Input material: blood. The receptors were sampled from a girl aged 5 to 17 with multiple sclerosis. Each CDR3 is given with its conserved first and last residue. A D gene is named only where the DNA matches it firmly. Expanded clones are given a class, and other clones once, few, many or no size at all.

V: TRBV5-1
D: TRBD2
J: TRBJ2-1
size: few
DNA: TGCGCCAGCAGCTTGGGGACTAGCGGGAGAGGTGAGCAGTTCTTC
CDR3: CASSLGTSGRGEQFF

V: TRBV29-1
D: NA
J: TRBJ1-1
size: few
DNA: TGCAGCGTTGCGGCACGGATGAACACTGAAGCTTTCTTT
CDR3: CSVAARMNTEAFF

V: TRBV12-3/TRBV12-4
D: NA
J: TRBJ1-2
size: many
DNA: TGTGCCAGCAGTTTGGCCAGGACGAACTATGGCTACACCTTC
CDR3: CASSLARTNYGYTF

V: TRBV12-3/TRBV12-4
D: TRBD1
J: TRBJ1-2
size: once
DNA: TGTGCCAGCAGTTGGGGGACAGGGAGGGATGGCTACACCTTC
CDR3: CASSWGTGRDGYTF

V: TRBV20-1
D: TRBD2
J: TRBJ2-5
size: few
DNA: TGCAGTGCTAGAAGACTAGCGGAGGAAGAGACCCAGTACTTC
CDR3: CSARRLAEEETQYF

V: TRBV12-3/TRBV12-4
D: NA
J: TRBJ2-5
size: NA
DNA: TGTGCCAGCAGTTCCCCATTGATCGGAGAGACCCAGTACTTC
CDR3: CASSSPLIGETQYF

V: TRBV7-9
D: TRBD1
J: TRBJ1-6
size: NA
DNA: TGTGCCAGCAGCTTAGGGGGGACAGCCTATAATTCACCCCTCCACTTT
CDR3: CASSLGGTAYNSPLHF

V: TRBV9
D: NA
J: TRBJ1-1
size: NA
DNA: TGTGCCAGCAGCGTGGGGGGAAGGACCACTGAAGCTTTCTTT
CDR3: CASSVGGRTTEAFF

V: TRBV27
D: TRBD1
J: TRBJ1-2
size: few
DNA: TGTGCCAGCAGCAGAATACAGGGGCGGTACACCTTC
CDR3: CASSRIQGRYTF

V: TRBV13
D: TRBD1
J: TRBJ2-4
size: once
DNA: TGTGCCAGCAGCTTGACAGGGGGTGGAAGGGAGCAGTACTTC
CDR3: CASSLTGGGREQYF

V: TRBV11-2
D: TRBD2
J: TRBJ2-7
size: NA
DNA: TGTACCAGCAGCTTAGATATAGGTCCTAGCGGGGGCCCCTCCTACGAGCAGTACTTC
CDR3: CTSSLDIGPSGGPSYEQYF

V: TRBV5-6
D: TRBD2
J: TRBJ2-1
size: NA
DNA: TGTGCCGGCAGCTTTGGCGGGAGAGACTCCTACAATGAGCAGTTCTTC
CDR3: CAGSFGGRDSYNEQFF

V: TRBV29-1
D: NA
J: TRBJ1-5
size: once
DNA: TGCAGCGTGGCACAGGGAGGACAGCCCCAGCATTTT
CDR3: CSVAQGGQPQHF

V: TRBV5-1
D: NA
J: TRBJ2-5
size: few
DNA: TGCGCCAGCAGCTTGGGAGACGAGACCCAGTACTTC
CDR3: CASSLGDETQYF

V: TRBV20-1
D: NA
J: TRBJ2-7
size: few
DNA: TGCAGTGCTAGAGATCCGAGGGATTCCTACGAGCAGTACTTC
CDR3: CSARDPRDSYEQYF

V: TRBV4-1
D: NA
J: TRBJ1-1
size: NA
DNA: TGCGCCAGCAGCCAAGACCCCACAGGCGGGCCTGAAGCTTTCTTT
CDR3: CASSQDPTGGPEAFF

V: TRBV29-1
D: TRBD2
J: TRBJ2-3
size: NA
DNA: TGCAGCTTAAGACTAGCGGGAAACACAGATACGCAGTATTTT
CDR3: CSLRLAGNTDTQYF

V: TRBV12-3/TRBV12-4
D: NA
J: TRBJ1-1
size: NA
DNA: TGTGCCAGCAGGACAACAGGGATCACTGAAGCTTTCTTT
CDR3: CASRTTGITEAFF

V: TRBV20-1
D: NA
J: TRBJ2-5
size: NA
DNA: TGCAGTGCTAGAGACGGGGGGCGAGTGGAGACCCAGTACTTC
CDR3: CSARDGGRVETQYF

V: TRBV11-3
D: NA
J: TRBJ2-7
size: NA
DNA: TGTGCCAGCAGCACATTTGGGGTCGGGGACGAGCAGTACTTC
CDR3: CASSTFGVGDEQYF

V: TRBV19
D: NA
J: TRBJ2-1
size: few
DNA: TGTGCCAGTAGTGACAGTTACTGGGAGCAGTTCTTC
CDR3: CASSDSYWEQFF

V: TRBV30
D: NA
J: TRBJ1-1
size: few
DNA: TGTGCCTGCCAGGGGTCGCTGGTAACTGAAGCTTTCTTT
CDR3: CACQGSLVTEAFF

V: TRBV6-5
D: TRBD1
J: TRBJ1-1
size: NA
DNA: TGTGCCAGCAGCAGACAGGGAGGGTACACTGAAGCTTTCTTT
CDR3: CASSRQGGYTEAFF

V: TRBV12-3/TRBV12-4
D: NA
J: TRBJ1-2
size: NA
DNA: TGTGCCAGCCGGGAGGGGGTAGATGGCTACACCTTC
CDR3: CASREGVDGYTF

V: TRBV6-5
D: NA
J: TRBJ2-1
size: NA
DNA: TGTGCCAGCAGTTACTCGAACGTCGATGAGCAGTTCTTC
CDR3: CASSYSNVDEQFF

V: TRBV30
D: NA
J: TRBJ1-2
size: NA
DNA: TGTGCCTGTGTCCGTGGTGGTGGCTACACCTTC
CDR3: CACVRGGGYTF

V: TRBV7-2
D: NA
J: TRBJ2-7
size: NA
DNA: TGTGCCAGCAGCCGGGACCAAACCTACGAGCAGTACTTC
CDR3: CASSRDQTYEQYF

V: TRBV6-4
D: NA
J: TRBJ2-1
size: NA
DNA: TGTGCCAGCAGTGAAAGGCCTAGCATCGATGAGCAGTTCTTC
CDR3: CASSERPSIDEQFF

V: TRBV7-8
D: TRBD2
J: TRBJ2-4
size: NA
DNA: TGTGCCAGCAGCTTAGCCACTAGCGGACCGCAGTACTTC
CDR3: CASSLATSGPQYF

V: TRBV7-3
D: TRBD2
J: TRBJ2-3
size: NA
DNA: TGTGCCAGCAGCTTAAACCTAGCGGGGGTTGCAGATACGCAGTATTTT
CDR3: CASSLNLAGVADTQYF

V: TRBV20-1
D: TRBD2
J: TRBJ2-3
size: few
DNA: TGCAGTGCTAGGCTCAATAGCGGGAGGGCCGGAGATACGCAGTATTTT
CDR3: CSARLNSGRAGDTQYF

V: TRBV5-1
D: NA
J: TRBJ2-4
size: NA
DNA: TGCGCCAGCAGCCCTCCCAACCCAGCCAAAAACATTCAGTACTTC
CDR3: CASSPPNPAKNIQYF

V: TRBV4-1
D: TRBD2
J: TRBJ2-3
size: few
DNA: TGCGCCAGCAAGGCGAGACTAGCGGGGGGAAACACAGATACGCAGTATTTT
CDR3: CASKARLAGGNTDTQYF

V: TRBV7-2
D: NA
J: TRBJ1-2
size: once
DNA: TGTGCCAGCAGCCCAACCGGGGATACTGGCTACACCTTC
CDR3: CASSPTGDTGYTF

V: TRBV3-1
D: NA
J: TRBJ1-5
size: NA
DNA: TGTGCCAGCAGCCATACAGGGAGAAGCAATCAGCCCCAGCATTTT
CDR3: CASSHTGRSNQPQHF

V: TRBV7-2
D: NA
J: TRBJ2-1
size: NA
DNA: TGTGCCAGCAGCTTATCTGGCGTTGAGCAGTTCTTC
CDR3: CASSLSGVEQFF

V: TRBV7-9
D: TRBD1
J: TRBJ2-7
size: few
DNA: TGTGCCAGCAGCTTAATTGGACCACTGGGACAGCTTCACGAGCAGTACTTC
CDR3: CASSLIGPLGQLHEQYF

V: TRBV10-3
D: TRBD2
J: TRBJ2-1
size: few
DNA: TGTGCCACCCAAGCGGTGGTAGCGGGACCCTACGGTGAGCAGTTCTTC
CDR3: CATQAVVAGPYGEQFF

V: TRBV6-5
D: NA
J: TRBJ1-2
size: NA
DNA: TGTGCCAGCAGTTACGTCGGTGCGCACGGCCGAAACTATGGCTACACCTTC
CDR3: CASSYVGAHGRNYGYTF

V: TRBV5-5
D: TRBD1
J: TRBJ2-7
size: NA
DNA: TGTGCCAGCAGCTGGGACAGGATAGGGGACGAGCAGTACTTC
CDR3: CASSWDRIGDEQYF

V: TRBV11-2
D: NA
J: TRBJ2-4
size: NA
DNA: TGTGCCAGCAGCTTAGATGTGGGACAAAAAAACATTCAGTACTTC
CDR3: CASSLDVGQKNIQYF

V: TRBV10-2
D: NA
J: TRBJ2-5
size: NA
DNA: TGCGCCAGCAGTGAGGGCCCTGGGATTACCGGGGAGACCCAGTACTTC
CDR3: CASSEGPGITGETQYF

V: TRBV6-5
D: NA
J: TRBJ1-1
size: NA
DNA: TGTGCCAGCAGAGTGCGTGGGTATGGAACTGAAGCTTTCTTT
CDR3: CASRVRGYGTEAFF

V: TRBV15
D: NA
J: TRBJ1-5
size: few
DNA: TGTGCCACCAGCAGAGATCGACCGTCTCCCCAGCATTTT
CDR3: CATSRDRPSPQHF

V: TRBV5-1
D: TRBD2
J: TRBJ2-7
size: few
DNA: TGCGCCAGCAGCCCTAGCGGGAGTGAGACCTACGAGCAGTACTTC
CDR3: CASSPSGSETYEQYF

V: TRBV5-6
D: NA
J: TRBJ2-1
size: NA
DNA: TGTGCCAGCAGCCGTCCCAGTAACCGCTACAATGAGCAGTTCTTC
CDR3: CASSRPSNRYNEQFF